One sample yielded the 23 T cell receptor beta chains listed below, sequenced in a study of beta chain features in type 1 diabetes. Study findings and constraints: Type 1 diabetes patients had TCRB CDR3s that were shorter (moderately but significantly so) in all four CD4+ subsets.

These TCRs are of unknown antigen specificity. cDNA synthesis used the whole RNA isolate, giving expressed TCRB sequences. Libraries were prepared by immunoSEQ multiplex PCR; TCRdb keeps only in-frame clonotypes and omits some of them. The table records 600,000 or so clones, over 13% of them present only once. The sample consisted of naive CD4+ T cells from blood. The receptors were sampled from a man aged 18 to 30 with type 1 diabetes.

This clone was counted only a few times. The chain is built from TRBV5-6 and TRBJ1-5; 8 positions match TRBD1. The CDR3 is 14 amino acids. CDR1 and CDR2 from the germline V gene are SGHDT and YYEEEE. The V and J ends lost 0 bases and 6 bases, in that order; junction bases with no gene match: 2. This CDR3 is CASSLGQGFQPQHF. CDR3 nucleotide sequence: TGTGCCAGCAGCTTGGGACAGGGGTTTCAGCCCCAGCATTTT.

There are a few counts of this clone. The V call is TRBV20-1, the J call TRBJ2-4, with 9 bases identical to TRBD2. The germline V gene encodes CDR1 DFQATT and CDR2 SNEGSKA (reference sequence). V gave up 6 bases and J gave up 10 bases; unmatched junction bases: 4. The length of the CDR3 is 11 residues. The CDR3 DNA reads TGCAGTGCGCGGACTAGCGTGATTCAGTACTTC. This codes for CSARTSVIQYF.

J is TRBJ1-1 and V is TRBV4-3; D remains ambiguous. CDR3 length equals 13 residues. Trimming took off 4 bases at V and 3 bases at J, with 9 bases between the two ends. The germline V gene encodes CDR1 LGHNA and CDR2 YSLEER. The CDR3 is CASSLNLDTEAFF. The CDR3 DNA sequence: TGCGCCAGCAGCCTGAACTTGGACACTGAAGCTTTCTTT.

This clone has a handful of counts. The J gene is TRBJ2-2, the V gene TRBV7-2; D unresolved. V lost 6 bases and J 3 bases, leaving 11 bases between the germline ends. CDR3 length equals 14 residues. The germline V gene has CDR1 SGHTA and CDR2 FQGNSA. This CDR3 is CASRWPEDTGELFF. As DNA, the CDR3 is TGTGCCAGCAGGTGGCCTGAGGACACCGGGGAGCTGTTTTTT.

V usage is TRBV5-1 and J usage is TRBJ2-3, with D tentatively TRBD2 (5 bases). From germline, CDR1 is SGHRS and CDR2 YFSETQ. Trimming took off 2 bases at V and 2 bases at J, with 9 bases between the two ends. This CDR3 has 14 residues. The CDR3 coding sequence is TGCGCCAGCAGCTTCACAGACTACACAGATACGCAGTATTTT. Translating gives CASSFTDYTDTQYF.

The CDR3 loop reads CASSLEIGARTNQPQHF. CDR3 sequence (DNA): TGTGCCAGCAGCTTAGAGATTGGGGCCAGGACCAATCAGCCCCAGCATTTT. The V gene is TRBV7-9, the J gene TRBJ1-5; D may be TRBD1 (5 bases). Germline V lookup: CDR1 SEHNR, CDR2 FQNEAQ (reference sequence). Trimming stripped 1 base from V and 3 bases from J, with 16 bases between. This CDR3 has 17 amino acids.

V and J are TRBV2 and TRBJ2-5; D perhaps matches TRBD1 (6 bases). The germline V and J ends were trimmed by 3 bases and 5 bases, with 13 bases remaining between them. Germline CDR1 SNHLY, CDR2 FYNNEI. The CDR3 length is 14 residues. This CDR3 reads CASSDGRGWETQYF. The CDR3 DNA reads as TGTGCCAGCAGTGACGGCAGGGGATGGGAGACCCAGTACTTC. Based on the CDR3 plus reference TRBV2 and TRBJ2-5, the full variable domain is EPEVTQTPSHQVTQMGQEVILRCVPISNHLYFYWYRQILGQKVEFLVSFYNNEISEKSEIFDDQFSVERPDGSNFTLKIRSTKLEDSAMYFCASSDGRGWETQYFGPGTRLLVL.

The chain combines TRBV4-1 with TRBJ2-7; 8 bases fit TRBD1. The CDR3 length is 14 residues. The germline V gene has CDR1 MGHRA and CDR2 YSYEKL. V dropped 4 bases and J dropped 5; count of bases not matched to a gene: 7. Here the CDR3 DNA reads TGCGCCAGCAGCCCCTCGGACAGGGTGGACGAGCAGTACTTC. Its protein is CASSPSDRVDEQYF.

This clone turned up a few times. V gene TRBV6-5 combines with J gene TRBJ2-3; D may be TRBD1 or TRBD2 (5 bases each). The CDR3 loop spans 14 amino acids. Germline-derived CDR1 and CDR2 are MNHEY and SVGAGI. V lost 5 bases to trimming and J lost 5 bases, with 14 bases between them. The DNA for the CDR3 is TGTGCCAGCAGTGACCCGAGGGGCCAAGATACGCAGTATTTT. Amino acid sequence: CASSDPRGQDTQYF.

This chain connects TRBV7-9 to TRBJ1-1, with 12 bases that match TRBD1. J gave up 10 bases and V 4 bases, and 4 bases lay outside the gene matches. The CDR3 extends over 13 amino acids. The germline gives CDR1 SEHNR, CDR2 FQNEAQ (reference sequence). The CDR3 bases are TGTGCCAGCAGCTCGGGACAGGGGGCGGGAGCTTTCTTT. Translating gives CASSSGQGAGAFF. The full variable domain, rest sourced from reference TRBV7-9 and TRBJ1-1, is DTGVSQNPRHKITKRGQNVTFRCDPISEHNRLYWYRQTLGQGPEFLTYFQNEAQLEKSRLLSDRFSAERPKGSFSTLEIQRTEQGDSAMYLCASSSGQGAGAFFGQGTRLTVV.

This rearrangement joins TRBV30 to TRBJ1-4; TRBD1 is a possible D gene (6 bases). Germline V CDR1 and CDR2: GTSNPN, SVGIG (reference sequence). CDR3 length: 14 residues. The germline V and J ends were trimmed by 4 bases and 2 bases, with 11 bases remaining between them. This CDR3 reads CAWISRGTNEKLFF. The CDR3 nucleotides read TGTGCCTGGATATCAAGGGGGACTAATGAAAAACTGTTTTTT.

There are a few counts of this clone. The V call is TRBV15, the J call TRBJ2-5, with TRBD2 identical over 9 bases. V was pared by 0 bases and J by 5 bases, with 4 bases of the junction left unmatched. The CDR3 contains 15 residues. Germline-derived CDR1 and CDR2 are LNHNV and YYDKDF (reference sequence). CDR3 in amino acids: CATSREIAGDETQYF. CDR3 coding DNA: TGTGCCACCAGCAGAGAGATAGCGGGAGATGAGACCCAGTACTTC.

This chain uses TRBV7-9 with TRBJ1-1; the D gene is possibly TRBD1 (5 bases). CDR1 and CDR2 from the germline V gene are SEHNR and FQNEAQ (reference sequence). Trimming took off 4 bases at V and 5 bases at J, with 14 bases between the two ends. This CDR3 region has 14 residues. The CDR3 region is CASSSAGWGTEAFF. The CDR3 region has the DNA TGTGCCAGCAGCTCAGCAGGGTGGGGAACTGAAGCTTTCTTT. Variable domain in full (rest from reference TRBV7-9 and TRBJ1-1): DTGVSQNPRHKITKRGQNVTFRCDPISEHNRLYWYRQTLGQGPEFLTYFQNEAQLEKSRLLSDRFSAERPKGSFSTLEIQRTEQGDSAMYLCASSSAGWGTEAFFGQGTRLTVV.

This chain links TRBV10-3 with TRBJ2-7; unclear D gene. Trimming left V 10 bases short and J 1 base short, with 8 bases between. CDR1 is ENHRY, CDR2 SYGVKD, per germline. There are 11 residues in the CDR3. CDR3 coding DNA: TGTGCCACTGGACGGTCCTACGAGCAGTACTTC. It encodes CATGRSYEQYF.

Points on this clone: Relative to the germline gene, one junction end is altered; a read error may explain this. V and J are TRBV7-7 and TRBJ2-2, with 11 bases matching TRBD2. Germline V lookup: CDR1 SSHAT, CDR2 FNYEAQ (reference sequence). The CDR3 spans 15 residues. The CDR3 region is CASSTGTSGNGELFF. The CDR3 DNA is TGTGCTAGCAGTACCGGGACTAGCGGCAACGGGGAGCTGTTTTTT. Full variable domain (rest looked up from reference TRBV7-7 and TRBJ2-2): GAGVSQSPRYKVTKRGQDVTLRCDPISSHATLYWYQQALGQGPEFLTYFNYEAQPDKSGLPSDRFSAERPEGSISTLTIQRTEQRDSAMYRCASSTGTSGNGELFFGEGSRLTVL.

This clone was picked up a small number of times. The rearrangement uses TRBV5-1 and TRBJ2-7, with D unclear. V lost 0 bases to trimming and J lost 6 bases, with 7 bases between them. The CDR3 sequence is 12 residues long. Germline CDR1 is SGHRS and CDR2 is YFSETQ. Here the CDR3 reads CASSLDGGEQYF. CDR3 nucleotide sequence: TGCGCCAGCAGCTTGGACGGCGGCGAGCAGTACTTC.

This clone appeared a few times. The sample has other DNA sequences that encode this CDR3 too. V usage is TRBV9 and J usage is TRBJ1-3; a weak D match, TRBD1 (5 bases). The length of the CDR3 is 16 residues. Trimming left V 2 bases short and J 0 bases short, with 12 bases between. Germline V CDR1 and CDR2: SGDLS, YYNGEE. The CDR3 DNA is TGTGCCAGCAGCGTCGGGGGACGGAGCTCTGGAAACACCATATATTTT. It yields the protein CASSVGGRSSGNTIYF.

The V gene is TRBV5-1, the J gene TRBJ1-2, with TRBD1 identical over 7 bases. V was clipped by 0 bases and J by 4 bases; unmatched bases: 6. This CDR3 contains 15 residues. CDR1 is SGHRS, CDR2 YFSETQ, per germline. The CDR3 DNA follows: TGCGCCAGCAGCTTGGCGACAGGGTTTAGCTATGGCTACACCTTC. This sequence encodes CASSLATGFSYGYTF.

The J gene is TRBJ2-6, the V gene TRBV30; D is possibly TRBD2 (5 bases). Trimming cost V 8 bases and J 1 base, with 12 bases left between them. CDR1 and CDR2 (germline): GTSNPN, SVGIG (reference sequence). CDR3 length equals 14 residues. Written as DNA, the CDR3 is TGTGCCGGAAAACGGGAATCTGGGGCCAACGTCCTGACTTTC. This translates into CAGKRESGANVLTF.

This clone was detected only a few times. The same CDR3 also results from other DNA sequences found in this sample. The chain is built from TRBV28 and TRBJ2-7; D remains ambiguous. Germline V gives CDR1 MDHEN, CDR2 SYDVKM. V lost 3 bases, J lost 0 bases, and 3 bases lay in between. The CDR3 runs to 12 residues. The CDR3 here is CASSLPSYEQYF. CDR3 DNA: TGTGCCAGCAGTTTGCCCTCCTACGAGCAGTACTTC.

This clone appeared a few times. The rearrangement links TRBV5-1 to TRBJ2-1, with D possibly being TRBD2 (6 bases). Trimming took 0 bases from V and 7 from J, leaving 17 bases between them. The CDR3 spans 16 residues. CDR1 SGHRS and CDR2 YFSETQ come from the germline V gene. CDR3 residues: CASSLVSAGLGNEQFF. The CDR3 DNA sequence: TGCGCCAGCAGCTTGGTTTCGGCGGGGTTGGGGAATGAGCAGTTCTTC.

The V and J genes are TRBV10-3 and TRBJ1-5, with no clear D. This CDR3 has 14 amino acids. V lost 3 bases to trimming and J lost 7 bases, with 13 bases between them. CDR1 is ENHRY and CDR2 is SYGVKD in the germline V gene. Here the CDR3 reads CAISDSPVDQPQHF. The CDR3 bases are TGTGCCATCAGTGACAGCCCGGTGGACCAGCCCCAGCATTTT.

The V and J genes are TRBV5-1 and TRBJ2-2; D may correspond to TRBD1 or TRBD2 (5 bases each). CDR1 is SGHRS and CDR2 is YFSETQ in the germline V gene. There are 15 residues in the CDR3. The V gene lost 2 bases and the J gene lost 4 bases, with 12 bases spanning the gap. This CDR3 is CASSLEGRRTGELFF. The CDR3 coding sequence is TGCGCCAGCAGCTTAGAGGGGCGCCGCACCGGGGAGCTGTTTTTT.